This T cell receptor (beta chain) was captured in a study of memory CD4+ T cells and cytomegalovirus serostatus. Study-wide background: Donors were healthy Belgian adults, 9 CMV seropositive and 20 to 25 seronegative.

Here immunoSEQ multiplex PCR was the method, and the copy in TCRdb shows in-frame clones only, minus some. The sample contains around 40,000 clones, roughly 80% of which appear only once. The junction had 8 bases not matched to a gene; V was cut back by 0 bases and J by 3 bases. Germline values: CDR1 SGHNT, CDR2 YYREEE (reference sequence). This CDR3 contains 16 residues. The sort gate was single viable CD3+CD4+CD8-CD45RO+ cells for memory CD4+ T cells. After thawing, CD4+ T cells were positively selected. The material sequenced was memory CD4+ T cells from blood. The chain combines TRBV5-4 with TRBJ1-2; 7 positions match TRBD1. The receptor was isolated from an adult in good health and CMV-seronegative. In DNA form, the CDR3 reads TGTGCCAGCAGCTTGGCCGGAAGACAGGGAGACTATGGCTACACCTTC. It is translated as CASSLAGRQGDYGYTF.